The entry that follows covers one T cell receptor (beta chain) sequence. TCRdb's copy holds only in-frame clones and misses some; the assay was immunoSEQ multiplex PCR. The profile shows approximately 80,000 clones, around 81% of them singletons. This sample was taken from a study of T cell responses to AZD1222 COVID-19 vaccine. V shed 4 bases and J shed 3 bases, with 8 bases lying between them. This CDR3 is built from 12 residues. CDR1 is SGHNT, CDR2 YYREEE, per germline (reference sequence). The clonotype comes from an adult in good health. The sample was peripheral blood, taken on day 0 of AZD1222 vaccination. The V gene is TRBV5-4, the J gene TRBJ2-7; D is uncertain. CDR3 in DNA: TGTGCCAGCAGCCAGGATTACTACGAGCAGTACTTC. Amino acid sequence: CASSQDYYEQYF.